The text below deals with one T cell receptor beta chain. The repertoire was sequenced with immunoSEQ multiplex PCR; TCRdb's copy has only in-frame clones and lacks some. The sample shows approximately 500,000 clones, around 89% of them seen only once. The source of the sample is a study of blood T cell repertoires in COVID-19. This CDR3 is built from 13 residues. The V end was cut by 3 bases, the J end by 1 base, with 6 bases between. The sequence came from a woman between 40 and 50 years old who had recovered from COVID-19. The chain joins TRBV12-3 or TRBV12-4 to TRBJ2-5; D uncertain. The sequencing sample was made of PBMCs or T cells enriched from blood (not recorded which). CDR3 bases: TGTGCCAGCAGTTTTGGCCTCCAAGAGACCCAGTACTTC. It encodes CASSFGLQETQYF.